The 15 T cell receptor beta chains in this list originate from one sample, sequenced in a study of T-cell memory formation after mild COVID-19 (TCRdb year 2021). To prepare the library, 5' RACE was applied. The sequencer listed for this sample is Illumina NovaSeq 6000. The public reads were reanalyzed by TCRdb: fastp trimming at Q25, MiXCR alignment, in-frame beta chains only. Each entry is one CDR3 protein sequence, shown with its most common DNA and genes. The sample has 560,000 or so distinct CDR3 sequences on record, roughly 17% of them singletons. The ten largest clones take up 8.1% of the sample. Sequenced material: PBMCs or a T cell subset sorted from them (not recorded which). The source of these receptors is an adult woman who had mild COVID-19 (a few samples of this study predate the infection). The sample titles of this study are shuffled in the database, so cell type and time point are left out; the donor was told from shared clones.

The table lists this clonotype with a few counts. The V gene is TRBV7-2, the J gene TRBJ2-3; D not certain. The V end lost 5 bases, the J end lost 7 bases, and 7 bases lay between the germline ends. Per the germline V gene, CDR1 is SGHTA and CDR2 is FQGNSA. This CDR3 is 11 amino acids long. CDR3 DNA: TGTGCCAGCAGCCTACTCAATACGCAGTATTTT. Translating it yields CASSLLNTQYF.

The genes are TRBV12-3 or TRBV12-4 and TRBJ2-1, with D perhaps matching TRBD1 (5 bases). The CDR3 is 14 amino acids. Trimming shortened V by 2 bases and J by 3 bases, and 8 bases separated the two germline ends. The CDR3 region has the DNA TGTGCCAGCAGTTTAAGACAGAACTACAATGAGCAGTTCTTC. Translating gives CASSLRQNYNEQFF.

The rearrangement joins TRBV20-1 to TRBJ1-2; tentatively, D is TRBD1 (5 bases). The germline gives CDR1 DFQATT, CDR2 SNEGSKA (reference sequence). V gave up 6 bases and J gave up 6 bases, with 20 bases separating them. The CDR3 has 14 residues. The CDR3, as DNA: TGCAGTGCCGCCCGAGGAGGGGAATTTGATGGCTACACCTTC. Protein product: CSAARGGEFDGYTF.

This chain uses TRBV6-2 or TRBV6-3 with TRBJ2-7; 7 nucleotides match TRBD1. The CDR3 consists of 15 residues. The germline CDR1 and CDR2 sequences are MNHEY and SVGEGT. Trimming took 0 bases from V and 0 from J; bases not matched to a gene: 2. CDR3 sequence (DNA): TGTGCCAGCAGTTACTCAGGGGACAGCTCCTACGAGCAGTACTTC. It encodes CASSYSGDSSYEQYF.

The V call is TRBV7-3, the J call TRBJ2-2; 9 bases map to TRBD1. This CDR3 has 16 amino acids. CDR1 SGHTA and CDR2 FQGTGA come from the germline V gene. The trim removed 4 bases at V and 3 bases at J, leaving 6 bases unmatched. The CDR3 DNA is TGTGCCAGCAGCTCACACAGGGGGCTCGACACCGGGGAGCTGTTTTTT. This encodes CASSSHRGLDTGELFF.

V is TRBV3-1 and J is TRBJ2-7; D call uncertain. The CDR3 loop spans 13 amino acids. With 1 base removed from V and 7 bases from J, the gap between germline ends came to 11 bases. CDR1 is LGHDT and CDR2 is YNNKEL in the germline V gene (reference sequence). DNA for the CDR3: TGTGCCAGCAGCCAAGCTTTGGTCCTAGAGCAGTACTTC. Its translation: CASSQALVLEQYF.

This clonotype was counted between two and nine times. This chain joins TRBV6-6 and TRBJ1-6; the D is unclear. Trimming left V 4 bases short and J 9 bases short, with 16 bases between. The germline CDR1 and CDR2 sequences are MNHNY and SVGAGI (reference sequence). There are 15 residues in the CDR3. The CDR3 sequence is CASSSPGASGSPLHF. DNA for the CDR3: TGTGCCAGCAGTTCCCCCGGCGCCTCCGGTTCACCCCTCCACTTT.

This clonotype has just a few counts. The chain has TRBV5-1 and TRBJ2-3; 7 nucleotides agree with TRBD1. V shed 4 bases and J 1 base; nucleotides not matched to a gene: 3. This CDR3 has 14 residues. Germline V gene sequence: CDR1 SGHRS, CDR2 YFSETQ. The CDR3 loop reads CASSIGQGTDTQYF. DNA for the CDR3: TGCGCCAGCAGCATCGGACAGGGCACAGATACGCAGTATTTT.

The rearrangement uses TRBV30 and TRBJ1-4; 8 bases fit TRBD1. With V trimmed by 3 bases and J by 8 bases, 14 bases remained unmatched. Germline-derived CDR1 and CDR2 are GTSNPN and SVGIG (reference sequence). The CDR3 runs to 16 residues. The CDR3 DNA sequence: TGTGCCTGGAGCCCCCTCGGGCAGGGGGCGAAGGAAAAACTGTTTTTT. Its translation: CAWSPLGQGAKEKLFF.

This clonotype has more than one count but fewer than ten. The junction does not match germline at one end; this may be a read error. The rearrangement uses TRBV27 and TRBJ1-5, with TRBD1 identical over 7 bases. Germline V gene sequence: CDR1 MNHEY, CDR2 SMNVEV (reference sequence). The CDR3 consists of 18 residues. DNA for the CDR3: TGTGCCAGCAGTTTAGAGGCGCATGAGACAGGGAGCAGTCAGCCCCAGCATTTT. This sequence encodes CASSLEAHETGSSQPQHF.

Turning to this clonotype: One end of the junction fails to match germline, which may point to a read error. This rearrangement joins TRBV7-6 to TRBJ2-1, with TRBD2 matching 9 bases. Germline V gene sequence: CDR1 SGHVS, CDR2 FNYEAQ. The CDR3 has 18 amino acids. In DNA form, the CDR3 reads TGTGCCAGCAGCTTCACGACTAGCGGAGGGGGTGGAGACAATGAGAAGTTCTTC. Its protein is CASSFTTSGGGGDNEKFF.

The sample holds a few counts of this clonotype. The chain carries TRBV5-1 and TRBJ1-1; a weak D match, TRBD1 (6 bases). The CDR3 is made up of 17 amino acids. Germline CDR1 SGHRS, CDR2 YFSETQ. Trimming removed 0 bases at V and 1 base at J, with 16 bases between. This chain's CDR3 is CASSLAYQGKGNTEAFF. The CDR3 DNA follows: TGCGCCAGCAGCTTGGCCTACCAGGGGAAGGGGAACACTGAAGCTTTCTTT. Variable domain in full (rest from reference TRBV5-1 and TRBJ1-1): KAGVTQTPRYLIKTRGQQVTLSCSPISGHRSVSWYQQTPGQGLQFLFEYFSETQRNKGNFPGRFSGRQFSNSRSEMNVSTLELGDSALYLCASSLAYQGKGNTEAFFGQGTRLTVV.

The CDR3 is CASSVGPRTRGYEQYF. The DNA for the CDR3 is TGCGCCAGCAGCGTCGGCCCCCGAACGAGGGGGTACGAGCAGTACTTC. The chain employs TRBV4-1 and TRBJ2-7, with D possibly being TRBD1 (6 bases). Germline V gives CDR1 MGHRA, CDR2 YSYEKL. This CDR3 is 16 amino acids long. The germline V and J ends were trimmed by 5 bases and 4 bases, with 21 bases remaining between them.

This clonotype was recorded at least ten times. This chain's CDR3 is CASSLSYSNQPQHF. CDR3 in DNA: TGTGCCAGCAGCTTGAGTTATAGCAATCAGCCCCAGCATTTT. The V gene is TRBV7-2, the J gene TRBJ1-5; D is unclear. CDR3 length: 14 amino acids. V was trimmed by 3 bases and J by 0 bases, leaving 6 bases between them. From germline, CDR1 is SGHTA and CDR2 FQGNSA.

This clonotype was counted only a few times. The chain combines TRBV7-3 with TRBJ2-1; 8 bases are a match to TRBD2. Germline assignment: CDR1 SGHTA and CDR2 FQGTGA. The CDR3 has 16 amino acids. V lost 2 bases, J lost 5 bases, and 8 bases stayed unmatched. CDR3 in DNA: TGTGCCAGCAGCTTATTACCGGGACTAGGGGACAATGAGCAGTTCTTC. This sequence encodes CASSLLPGLGDNEQFF.